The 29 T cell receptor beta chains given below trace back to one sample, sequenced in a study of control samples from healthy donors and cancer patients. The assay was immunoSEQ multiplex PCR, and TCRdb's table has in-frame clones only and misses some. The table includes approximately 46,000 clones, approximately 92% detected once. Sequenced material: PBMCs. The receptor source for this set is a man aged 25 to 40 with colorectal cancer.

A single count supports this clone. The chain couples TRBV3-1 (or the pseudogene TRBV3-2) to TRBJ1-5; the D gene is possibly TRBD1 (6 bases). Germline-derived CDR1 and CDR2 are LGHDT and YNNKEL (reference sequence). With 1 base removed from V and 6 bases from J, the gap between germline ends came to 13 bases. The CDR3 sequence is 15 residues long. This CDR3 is CASSQVGQGCQPQHF. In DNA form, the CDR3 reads TGTGCCAGCAGCCAAGTTGGGCAGGGGTGTCAGCCCCAGCATTTT.

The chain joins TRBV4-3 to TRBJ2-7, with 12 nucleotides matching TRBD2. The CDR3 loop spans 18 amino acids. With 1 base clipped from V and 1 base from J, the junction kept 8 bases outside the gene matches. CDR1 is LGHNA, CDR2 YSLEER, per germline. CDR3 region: CASSQARVLAGGSYEQYF. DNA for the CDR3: TGCGCCAGCAGCCAAGCGAGGGTACTAGCGGGGGGTTCCTACGAGCAGTACTTC.

CDR3 loop: CASSQVGIVFDTDTQYF. The CDR3 region has the DNA TGTGCCAGCAGCCAAGTGGGGATTGTCTTTGACACAGATACGCAGTATTTT. This chain links TRBV14 with TRBJ2-3; D gene unclear. Per the germline V gene, CDR1 is SGHDN and CDR2 is FVKESK. This CDR3 spans 17 amino acids. V was shortened by 1 base and J by 2 bases, with 16 bases between the two germline ends.

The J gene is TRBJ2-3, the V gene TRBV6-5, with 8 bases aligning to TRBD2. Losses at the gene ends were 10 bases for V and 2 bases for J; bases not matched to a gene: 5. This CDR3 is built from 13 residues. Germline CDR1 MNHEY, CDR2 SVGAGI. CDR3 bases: TGTGCCACCTCTAGCGGGCACACAGATACGCAGTATTTT. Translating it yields CATSSGHTDTQYF.

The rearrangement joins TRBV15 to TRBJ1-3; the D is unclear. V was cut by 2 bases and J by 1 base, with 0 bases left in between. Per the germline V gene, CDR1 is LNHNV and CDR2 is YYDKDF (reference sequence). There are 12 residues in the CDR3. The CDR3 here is CATSRSGNTIYF. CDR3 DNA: TGTGCCACCAGCAGATCTGGAAACACCATATATTTT.

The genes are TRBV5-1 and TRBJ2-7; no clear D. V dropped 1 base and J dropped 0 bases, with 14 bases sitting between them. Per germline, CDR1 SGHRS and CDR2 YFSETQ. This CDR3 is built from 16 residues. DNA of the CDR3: TGCGCCAGCAGCTTGATTGGCGCCCGACGCTCCTACGAGCAGTACGTC. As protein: CASSLIGARRSYEQYV.

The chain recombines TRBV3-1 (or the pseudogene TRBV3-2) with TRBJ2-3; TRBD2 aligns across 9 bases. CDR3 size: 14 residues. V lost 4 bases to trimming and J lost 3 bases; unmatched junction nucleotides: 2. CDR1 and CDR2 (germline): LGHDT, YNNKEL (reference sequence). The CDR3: CASSPGLATDTQYF. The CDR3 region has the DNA TGTGCCAGCAGCCCGGGACTAGCTACAGATACGCAGTATTTT.

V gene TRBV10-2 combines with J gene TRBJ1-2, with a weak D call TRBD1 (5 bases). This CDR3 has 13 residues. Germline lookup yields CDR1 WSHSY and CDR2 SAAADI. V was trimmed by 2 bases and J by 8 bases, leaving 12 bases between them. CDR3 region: CASSEARVQGYTF. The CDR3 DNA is TGCGCCAGCAGTGAGGCCAGGGTCCAGGGCTACACCTTC.

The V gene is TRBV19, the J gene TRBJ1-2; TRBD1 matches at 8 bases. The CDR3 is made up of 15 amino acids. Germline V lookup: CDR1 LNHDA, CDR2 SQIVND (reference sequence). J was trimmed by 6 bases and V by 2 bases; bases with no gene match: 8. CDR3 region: CASSISRDRLDGYTF. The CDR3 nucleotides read TGTGCCAGTAGTATAAGCCGGGACAGGTTAGATGGCTACACCTTC.

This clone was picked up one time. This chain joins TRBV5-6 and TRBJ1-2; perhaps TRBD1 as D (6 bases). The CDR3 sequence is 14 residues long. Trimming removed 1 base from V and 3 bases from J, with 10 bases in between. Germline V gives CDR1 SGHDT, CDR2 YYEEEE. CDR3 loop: CASSLRGWDYGYTF. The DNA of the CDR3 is TGTGCCAGCAGCTTGAGGGGGTGGGACTATGGCTACACCTTC.

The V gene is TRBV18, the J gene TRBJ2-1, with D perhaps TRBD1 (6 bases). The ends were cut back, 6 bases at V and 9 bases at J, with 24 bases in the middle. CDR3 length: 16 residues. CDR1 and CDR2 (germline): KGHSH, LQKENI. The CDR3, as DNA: TGTGCCAGCTCGAAAGATGGACAGCAGGTAGTGACTGAGCAGTTCTTC. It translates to CASSKDGQQVVTEQFF.

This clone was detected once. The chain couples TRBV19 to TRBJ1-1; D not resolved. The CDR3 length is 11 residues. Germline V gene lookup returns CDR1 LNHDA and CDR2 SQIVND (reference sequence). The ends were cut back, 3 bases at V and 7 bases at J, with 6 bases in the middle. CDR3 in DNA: TGTGCCAGTAGTATCAGCTTTGAAGCTTTCTTT. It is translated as CASSISFEAFF.

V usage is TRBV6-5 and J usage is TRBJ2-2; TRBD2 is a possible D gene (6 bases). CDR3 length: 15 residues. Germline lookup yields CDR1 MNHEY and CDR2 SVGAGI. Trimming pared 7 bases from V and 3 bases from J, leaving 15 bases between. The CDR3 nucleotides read TGTGCCAGCACCCAGGGAGCTAGCGACACCGGGGAGCTGTTTTTT. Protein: CASTQGASDTGELFF.

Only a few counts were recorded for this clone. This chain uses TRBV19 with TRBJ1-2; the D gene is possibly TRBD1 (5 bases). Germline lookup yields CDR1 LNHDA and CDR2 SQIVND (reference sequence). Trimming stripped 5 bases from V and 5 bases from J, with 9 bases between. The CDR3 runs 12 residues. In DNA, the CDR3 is TGTGCCAGTAGTTGGGGGAAGTATGGCTACACCTTC. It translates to CASSWGKYGYTF.

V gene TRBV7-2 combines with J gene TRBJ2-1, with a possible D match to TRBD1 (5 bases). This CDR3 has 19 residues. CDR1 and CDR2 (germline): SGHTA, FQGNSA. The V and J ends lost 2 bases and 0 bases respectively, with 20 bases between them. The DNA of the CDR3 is TGTGCCAGCAGCTTAATTCAGGGCCCCCGATCCTACTCCTACAATGAGCAGTTCTTC. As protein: CASSLIQGPRSYSYNEQFF. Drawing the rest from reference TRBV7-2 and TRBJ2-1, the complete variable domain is GAGVSQSPSNKVTEKGKDVELRCDPISGHTALYWYRQSLGQGLEFLIYFQGNSAPDKSGLPSDRFSAERTGGSVSTLTIQRTQQEDSAVYLCASSLIQGPRSYSYNEQFFGPGTRLTVL.

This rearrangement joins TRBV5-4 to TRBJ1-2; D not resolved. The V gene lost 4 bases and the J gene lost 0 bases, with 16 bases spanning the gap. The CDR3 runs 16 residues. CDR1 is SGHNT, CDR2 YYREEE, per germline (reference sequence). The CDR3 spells CASSQYYISANYGYTF. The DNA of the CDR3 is TGTGCCAGCAGCCAGTACTATATCTCGGCTAACTATGGCTACACCTTC. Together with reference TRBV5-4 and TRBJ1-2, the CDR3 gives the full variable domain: ETGVTQSPTHLIKTRGQQVTLRCSSQSGHNTVSWYQQALGQGPQFIFQYYREEENGRGNFPPRFSGLQFPNYSSELNVNALELDDSALYLCASSQYYISANYGYTFGSGTRLTVV.

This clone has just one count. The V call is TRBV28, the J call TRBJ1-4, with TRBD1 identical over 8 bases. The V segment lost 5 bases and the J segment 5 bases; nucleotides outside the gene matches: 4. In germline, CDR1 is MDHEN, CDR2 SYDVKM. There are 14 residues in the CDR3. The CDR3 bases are TGTGCCAGCAGTGAGAACAGGGGGAATGAAAAACTGTTTTTT. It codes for CASSENRGNEKLFF.

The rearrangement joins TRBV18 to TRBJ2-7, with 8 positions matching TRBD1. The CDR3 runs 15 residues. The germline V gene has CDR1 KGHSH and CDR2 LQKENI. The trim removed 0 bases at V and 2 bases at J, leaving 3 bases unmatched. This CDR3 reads CASSPPPGGPYEQYF. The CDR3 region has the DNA TGTGCCAGCTCACCACCGCCAGGGGGCCCCTACGAGCAGTACTTC. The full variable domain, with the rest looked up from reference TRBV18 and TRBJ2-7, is NAGVMQNPRHLVRRRGQEARLRCSPMKGHSHVYWYRQLPEEGLKFMVYLQKENIIDESGMPKERFSAEFPKEGPSILRIQQVVRGDSAAYFCASSPPPGGPYEQYFGPGTRLTVT.

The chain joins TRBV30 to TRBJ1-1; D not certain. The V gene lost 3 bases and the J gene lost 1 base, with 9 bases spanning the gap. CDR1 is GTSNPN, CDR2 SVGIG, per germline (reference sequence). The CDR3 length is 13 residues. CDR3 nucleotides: TGTGCCTGGAGACTAGGGTCGAACACTGAAGCTTTCTTT. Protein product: CAWRLGSNTEAFF.

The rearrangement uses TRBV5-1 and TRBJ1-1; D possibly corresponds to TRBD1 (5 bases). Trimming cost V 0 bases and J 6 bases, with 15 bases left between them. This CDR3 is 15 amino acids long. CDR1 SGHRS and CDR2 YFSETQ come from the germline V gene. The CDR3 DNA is TGCGCCAGCAGCTTGGGGCAGGGCGCCATCTCTGAAGCTTTCTTT. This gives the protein CASSLGQGAISEAFF.

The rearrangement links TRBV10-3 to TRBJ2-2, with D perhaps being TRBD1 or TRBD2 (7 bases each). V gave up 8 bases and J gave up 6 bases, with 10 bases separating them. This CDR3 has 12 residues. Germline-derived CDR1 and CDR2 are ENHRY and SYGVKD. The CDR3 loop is CAIAGGAGELFF. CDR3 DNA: TGTGCCATCGCAGGGGGGGCCGGGGAGCTGTTTTTT.

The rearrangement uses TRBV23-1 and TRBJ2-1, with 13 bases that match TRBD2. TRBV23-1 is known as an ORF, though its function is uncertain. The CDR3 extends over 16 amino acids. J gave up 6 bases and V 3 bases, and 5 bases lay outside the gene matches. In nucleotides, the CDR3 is TGCGCCAGCAGTCACACGACTAGCGGGGGGCCCAATGAGCAGTTCTTC. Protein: CASSHTTSGGPNEQFF.

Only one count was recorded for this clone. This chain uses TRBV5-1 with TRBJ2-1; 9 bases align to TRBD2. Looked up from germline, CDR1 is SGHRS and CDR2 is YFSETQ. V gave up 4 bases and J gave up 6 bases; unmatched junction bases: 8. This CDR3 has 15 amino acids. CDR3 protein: CASSPGLAMGNEQFF. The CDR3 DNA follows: TGCGCCAGCAGCCCTGGACTAGCGATGGGCAATGAGCAGTTCTTC.

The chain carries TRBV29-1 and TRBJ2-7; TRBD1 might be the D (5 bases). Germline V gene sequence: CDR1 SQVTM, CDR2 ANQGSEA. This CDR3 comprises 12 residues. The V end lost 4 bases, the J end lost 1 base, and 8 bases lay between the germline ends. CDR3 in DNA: TGCAGCGTTGGACAGTGGTCCTACGAGCAGTACTTC. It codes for CSVGQWSYEQYF.

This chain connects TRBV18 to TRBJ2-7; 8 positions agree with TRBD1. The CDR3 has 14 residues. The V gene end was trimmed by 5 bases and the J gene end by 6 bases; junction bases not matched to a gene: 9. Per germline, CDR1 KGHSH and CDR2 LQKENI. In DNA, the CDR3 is TGTGCCAGCTCAGCACAGGGGGGACTGGGCGAGCAGTACGTC. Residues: CASSAQGGLGEQYV.

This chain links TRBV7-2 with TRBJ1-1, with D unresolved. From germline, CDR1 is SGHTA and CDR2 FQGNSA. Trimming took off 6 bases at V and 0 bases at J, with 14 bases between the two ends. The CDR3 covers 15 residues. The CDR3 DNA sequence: TGTGCCAGCAGTTTGGGTGGGAAACTGAACACTGAAGCTTTCTTT. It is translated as CASSLGGKLNTEAFF.

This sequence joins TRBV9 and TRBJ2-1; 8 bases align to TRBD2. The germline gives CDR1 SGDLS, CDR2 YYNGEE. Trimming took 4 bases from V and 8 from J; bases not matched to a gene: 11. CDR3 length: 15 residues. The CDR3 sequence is CASSSRTSSSDEQFF. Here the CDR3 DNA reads TGTGCCAGCAGCTCCCGGACTAGCAGTTCCGATGAGCAGTTCTTC.

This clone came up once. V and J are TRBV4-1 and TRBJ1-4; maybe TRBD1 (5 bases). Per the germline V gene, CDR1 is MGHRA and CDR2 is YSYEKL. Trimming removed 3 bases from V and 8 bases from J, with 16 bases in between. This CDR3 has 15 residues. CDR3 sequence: CASSQAGTRPEKLFF. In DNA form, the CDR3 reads TGCGCCAGCAGCCAGGCGGGGACCAGGCCAGAAAAACTGTTTTTT.

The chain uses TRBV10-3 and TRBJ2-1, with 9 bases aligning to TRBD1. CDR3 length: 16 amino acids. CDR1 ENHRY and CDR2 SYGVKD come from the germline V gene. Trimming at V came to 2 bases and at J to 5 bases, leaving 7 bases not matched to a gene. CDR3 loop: CAISEPWGQGDNEQFF. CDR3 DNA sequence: TGTGCCATCAGTGAGCCTTGGGGACAGGGTGACAATGAGCAGTTCTTC.